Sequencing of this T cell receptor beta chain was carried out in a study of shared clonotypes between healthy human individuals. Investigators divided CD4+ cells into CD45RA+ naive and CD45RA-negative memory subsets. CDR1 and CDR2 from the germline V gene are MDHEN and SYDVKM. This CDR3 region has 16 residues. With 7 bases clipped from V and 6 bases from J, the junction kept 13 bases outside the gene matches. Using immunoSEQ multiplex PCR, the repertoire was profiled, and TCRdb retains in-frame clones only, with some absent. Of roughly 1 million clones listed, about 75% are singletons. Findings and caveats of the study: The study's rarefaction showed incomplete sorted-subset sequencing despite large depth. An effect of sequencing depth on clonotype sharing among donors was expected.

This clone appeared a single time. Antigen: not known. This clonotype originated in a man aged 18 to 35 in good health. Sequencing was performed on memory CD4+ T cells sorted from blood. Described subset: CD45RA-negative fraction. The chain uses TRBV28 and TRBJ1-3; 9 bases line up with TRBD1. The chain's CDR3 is CASTPGRGQGQNTIYF. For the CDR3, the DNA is TGTGCCAGCACCCCAGGCCGGGGACAGGGACAAAACACCATATATTTT.